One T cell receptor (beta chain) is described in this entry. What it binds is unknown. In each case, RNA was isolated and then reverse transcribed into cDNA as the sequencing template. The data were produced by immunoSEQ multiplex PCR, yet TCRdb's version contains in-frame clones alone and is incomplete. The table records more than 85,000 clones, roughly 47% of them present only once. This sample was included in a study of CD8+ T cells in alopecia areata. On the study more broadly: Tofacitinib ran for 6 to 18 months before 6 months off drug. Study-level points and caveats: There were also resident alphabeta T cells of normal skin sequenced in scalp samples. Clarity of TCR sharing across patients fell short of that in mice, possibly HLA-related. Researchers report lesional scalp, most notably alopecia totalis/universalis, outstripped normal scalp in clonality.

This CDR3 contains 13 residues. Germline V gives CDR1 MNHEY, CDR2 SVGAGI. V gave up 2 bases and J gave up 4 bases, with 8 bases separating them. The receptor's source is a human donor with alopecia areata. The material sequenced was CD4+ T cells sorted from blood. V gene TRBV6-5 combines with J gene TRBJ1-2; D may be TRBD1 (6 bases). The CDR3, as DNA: TGTGCCAGCAGTTACCAGGGGACCTATGGCTACACCTTC. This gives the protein CASSYQGTYGYTF.